This T cell receptor beta chain appears in the sequencing data of a study of T-cell memory formation after mild COVID-19. Overall study results and limits: Clones that shrank (day 15 to 85) were balanced CD4/CD8, whereas later expanders leaned CD4+.

A remark on this clonotype: Its antigen is unknown.

One entry per CDR3 protein results from TCRdb running MiXCR on the 5' RACE reads. The sample holds 250,000 to 300,000 distinct CDR3 sequences, about a sixth seen once. The specimen sequenced was PBMCs or a T cell subset sorted from them (not recorded which). The source of this sequence is a man aged 18 to 35 who had mild COVID-19 (a few samples of this study predate the infection). Cell type and time point are not known.

The CDR3 region has the DNA TGTGCCAGCAGCCACGGTCAAACCAGCACAGATACGCAGTATTTT. This translates into CASSHGQTSTDTQYF. The V call is TRBV6-5, the J call TRBJ2-3; D not certain. The CDR3 has 15 amino acids. Germline V gives CDR1 MNHEY, CDR2 SVGAGI. V was cut by 6 bases and J by 0 bases, with 13 bases left in between.